Shown below are 20 T cell receptor beta chains from a single sample sequenced in a study of shared clonotypes between healthy human individuals. Cells designated naive CD8 were CD45RO-negative and were positively selected for CCR7, with terminally differentiated effector memory CD45RA+ cells excluded. TCRdb keeps only in-frame clones here, not all; method: immunoSEQ multiplex PCR. The sample lists approximately 2,200,000 clones; 93% were seen once. The sample comprised naive CD8+ T cells from PBMCs. Every receptor here comes from a man younger than 30 in good health. Some clones in this sample may be carry-over from other donors' samples.

The CDR3 protein is CASSARTGGQNIQYF. The CDR3 DNA reads TGTGCCAGCAGCGCTCGGACAGGGGGCCAAAACATTCAGTACTTC. The rearrangement links TRBV9 to TRBJ2-4, with TRBD1 identical over 11 bases. The CDR3 has 15 residues. Germline CDR1 is SGDLS and CDR2 is YYNGEE. The trim removed 3 bases at V and 5 bases at J, leaving 4 bases unmatched.

As regards this clone: The same CDR3 also results from other DNA sequences found in this sample. V is TRBV4-1 and J is TRBJ2-2; 10 nucleotides align to TRBD2. V was pared by 0 bases and J by 4 bases, with 5 bases of the junction left unmatched. The CDR3 extends over 17 amino acids. CDR1 and CDR2 from the germline V gene are MGHRA and YSYEKL. The CDR3 DNA is TGCGCCAGCAGCCAAGATCGGCTAGCGGGAGTCACCGGGGAGCTGTTTTTT. Translating it yields CASSQDRLAGVTGELFF.

This rearrangement joins TRBV5-1 to TRBJ2-7, with D perhaps matching TRBD1 or TRBD2 (6 bases each). The CDR3 totals 18 residues. Germline CDR1 is SGHRS and CDR2 is YFSETQ. V lost 5 bases and J 3 bases, leaving 27 bases between the germline ends. In DNA, the CDR3 is TGCGCCAGCAGGGATACCGTACACAGGGAGGTTGCCGGCTACGAGCAGTACTTC. Translation: CASRDTVHREVAGYEQYF.

V and J are TRBV21-1 and TRBJ2-7; whether TRBD2, the table's D call, matches the DNA was not checked. TRBV21-1 is deemed a pseudogene. The CDR3 has 14 residues. The CDR3 is CASSKVEPVREQYF. The CDR3 DNA follows: TGTGCCAGCAGCAAAGTAGAACCCGTTAGAGAGCAGTACTTC.

V is TRBV27 and J is TRBJ1-6; tentatively, D is TRBD1 (5 bases). The CDR3 is made up of 14 amino acids. Germline V gives CDR1 MNHEY, CDR2 SMNVEV (reference sequence). V shed 6 bases and J shed 2 bases, with 8 bases lying between them. The DNA for the CDR3 is TGTGCCAGCAGCAGACAGACCTATAATTCACCCCTCCACTTT. Translating it yields CASSRQTYNSPLHF.

The chain combines TRBV6-1 with TRBJ1-4, with D possibly being TRBD1 (5 bases). V was cut by 3 bases and J by 8 bases, with 19 bases left in between. The CDR3 contains 16 residues. CDR1 MNHNS and CDR2 SASEGT come from the germline V gene. The CDR3 spells CASSEGGEYYGEKLFF. DNA for the CDR3: TGTGCCAGCAGTGAGGGAGGGGAGTATTATGGAGAAAAACTGTTTTTT.

V usage is TRBV27 and J usage is TRBJ2-1; a weak D match, TRBD2 (6 bases). Germline V gives CDR1 MNHEY, CDR2 SMNVEV (reference sequence). V was pared by 3 bases and J by 11 bases, with 17 bases between. This CDR3 comprises 14 residues. CDR3 loop: CASSLGLSVNQQFF. CDR3 bases: TGTGCCAGCAGTTTGGGACTCTCAGTAAATCAGCAGTTCTTC.

This chain links TRBV19 with TRBJ1-2, with unresolved D. This CDR3 contains 14 residues. Per the germline V gene, CDR1 is LNHDA and CDR2 is SQIVND (reference sequence). V shed 7 bases and J shed 4 bases, with 16 bases lying between them. The CDR3 spells CASTGRAGLYGYTF. CDR3 coding DNA: TGTGCCAGTACCGGGCGGGCAGGACTCTATGGCTACACCTTC.

Details on this clone: This same CDR3 is encoded by further DNA sequences in the sample. V usage is TRBV19 and J usage is TRBJ1-1; a weak D match, TRBD1 (6 bases). The CDR3 consists of 14 residues. V lost 3 bases, J lost 1 base, and 9 bases lay in between. CDR1 and CDR2 (germline): LNHDA, SQIVND (reference sequence). CDR3: CASSMSRGNTEAFF. The CDR3 DNA reads TGTGCCAGTAGTATGTCCAGGGGGAACACTGAAGCTTTCTTT.

This sequence joins TRBV5-8 and TRBJ2-7; unclear D gene. This CDR3 contains 17 residues. Germline values: CDR1 SGHTS, CDR2 YDEGEE. The germline V and J ends were trimmed by 4 bases and 6 bases, with 26 bases remaining between them. CDR3 sequence reads: CASSARRGLAHAPEQYF. The DNA for the CDR3 is TGTGCCAGCAGCGCGAGGAGAGGCCTGGCCCACGCCCCCGAGCAGTACTTC.

The rearrangement uses TRBV5-1 and TRBJ2-2; D remains unclear. The V gene lost 6 bases and the J gene lost 0 bases, with 9 bases spanning the gap. The germline V gene encodes CDR1 SGHRS and CDR2 YFSETQ. This CDR3 is 14 amino acids long. Here the CDR3 DNA reads TGCGCCAGCATCGACGGGCCGAACACCGGGGAGCTGTTTTTT. Amino acid sequence: CASIDGPNTGELFF.

The chain carries TRBV2 and TRBJ1-5; D is uncertain. Trimming left V 3 bases short and J 7 bases short, with 13 bases between. This CDR3 comprises 14 residues. Germline V gene lookup returns CDR1 SNHLY and CDR2 FYNNEI. The DNA for the CDR3 is TGTGCCAGCAGTGATCCCGATCCCAGGCAGCCCCAGCATTTT. It codes for CASSDPDPRQPQHF.

Only one count was recorded for this clone. The chain is built from TRBV5-6 and TRBJ1-4, with D hard to call. The CDR3 spans 15 residues. CDR1 SGHDT and CDR2 YYEEEE come from the germline V gene. The V and J ends lost 1 base and 5 bases respectively, with 12 bases between them. The CDR3 reads CASSLLSGKNEKLFF. Written as DNA, the CDR3 is TGTGCCAGCAGCTTGTTGTCGGGGAAAAATGAAAAACTGTTTTTT.

This clone was detected a few times. The chain is built from TRBV7-9 and TRBJ1-2; D ambiguous. The length of the CDR3 is 12 residues. Trimming took 0 bases from V and 14 from J, leaving 13 bases between them. Per the germline V gene, CDR1 is SEHNR and CDR2 is FQNEAQ (reference sequence). The CDR3 protein is CASSLALGLRTF. The CDR3, as DNA: TGTGCCAGCAGCTTAGCCCTTGGACTTAGAACCTTC. Full variable domain (remainder filled in from reference TRBV7-9 and TRBJ1-2): DTGVSQNPRHKITKRGQNVTFRCDPISEHNRLYWYRQTLGQGPEFLTYFQNEAQLEKSRLLSDRFSAERPKGSFSTLEIQRTEQGDSAMYLCASSLALGLRTFGSGTRLTVV.

The gene calls are TRBV27 and TRBJ2-3; TRBD2 might be the D (5 bases). The CDR3 extends over 15 amino acids. Germline V CDR1 and CDR2: MNHEY, SMNVEV (reference sequence). Trimming removed 1 base at V and 0 bases at J, with 8 bases between. CDR3 DNA: TGTGCCAGCAGTTTATATGGACTGAGCACAGATACGCAGTATTTT. Protein product: CASSLYGLSTDTQYF.

The chain employs TRBV7-8 and TRBJ2-1, with 8 positions matching TRBD2. The V and J ends lost 4 bases and 2 bases, in that order; junction bases with no gene match: 4. Germline CDR1 is SGHVS and CDR2 is FQNEAQ. The length of the CDR3 is 15 residues. The CDR3: CASSWAGGTYNEQFF. The CDR3 bases are TGTGCCAGCAGCTGGGCGGGAGGCACCTACAATGAGCAGTTCTTC. Filled out from reference TRBV7-8 and TRBJ2-1, the complete variable domain reads GAGVSQSPRYKVAKRGQDVALRCDPISGHVSLFWYQQALGQGPEFLTYFQNEAQLDKSGLPSDRFFAERPEGSVSTLKIQRTQQEDSAVYLCASSWAGGTYNEQFFGPGTRLTVL.

This rearrangement joins TRBV27 to TRBJ2-1; 8 bases fit TRBD2. Germline CDR1 and CDR2: MNHEY and SMNVEV (reference sequence). The V segment lost 4 bases and the J segment 4 bases; nucleotides outside the gene matches: 12. The CDR3 has 17 residues. The CDR3 DNA sequence: TGTGCCAGCAGTTGGAGATTCCCGGGACTAGATTACAATGAGCAGTTCTTC. It translates to CASSWRFPGLDYNEQFF.

Of note for this clone: Different DNA sequences within this sample yield the same CDR3. This sequence joins TRBV7-9 and TRBJ1-1; 7 nucleotides line up with TRBD1. This CDR3 comprises 15 residues. Germline CDR1 SEHNR, CDR2 FQNEAQ (reference sequence). The ends lost 4 bases at V and 0 bases at J; junction bases unmatched: 5. In DNA form, the CDR3 reads TGTGCCAGCAGCTCGAGGGACAGCATGAACACTGAAGCTTTCTTT. Protein: CASSSRDSMNTEAFF. Variable domain in full (rest from reference TRBV7-9 and TRBJ1-1): DTGVSQNPRHKITKRGQNVTFRCDPISEHNRLYWYRQTLGQGPEFLTYFQNEAQLEKSRLLSDRFSAERPKGSFSTLEIQRTEQGDSAMYLCASSSRDSMNTEAFFGQGTRLTVV.

V usage is TRBV27 and J usage is TRBJ2-1; 14 nucleotides match TRBD2. The CDR3 contains 14 residues. Looked up from germline, CDR1 is MNHEY and CDR2 is SMNVEV (reference sequence). Losses at the gene ends were 6 bases for V and 8 bases for J; bases not matched to a gene: 3. The DNA for the CDR3 is TGTGCCAGCAGGGGACTAGCGGGAGTGCATGAGCAGTTCTTC. Residues: CASRGLAGVHEQFF.

Comment on this clone: Other DNA sequences within the sample encode an identical CDR3. This chain uses TRBV7-8 with TRBJ2-7; no firm D call. Germline V gene lookup returns CDR1 SGHVS and CDR2 FQNEAQ. Trimming took 5 bases from V and 3 from J, leaving 5 bases between them. This CDR3 comprises 11 residues. CDR3 sequence: CASSPGYEQYF. The CDR3 nucleotides read TGTGCCAGCAGCCCTGGCTACGAGCAGTACTTC.